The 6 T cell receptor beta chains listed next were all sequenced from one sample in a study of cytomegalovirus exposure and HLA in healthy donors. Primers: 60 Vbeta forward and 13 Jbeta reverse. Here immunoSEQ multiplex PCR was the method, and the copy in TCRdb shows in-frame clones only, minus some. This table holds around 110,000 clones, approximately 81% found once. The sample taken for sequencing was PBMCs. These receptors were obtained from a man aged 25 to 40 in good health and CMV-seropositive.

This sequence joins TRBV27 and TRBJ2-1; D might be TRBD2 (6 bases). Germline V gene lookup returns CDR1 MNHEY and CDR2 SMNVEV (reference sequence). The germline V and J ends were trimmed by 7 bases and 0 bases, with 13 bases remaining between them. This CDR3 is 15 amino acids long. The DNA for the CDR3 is TGTGCCAGCATGGGACTCTTAGGCTCCTACAATGAGCAGTTCTTC. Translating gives CASMGLLGSYNEQFF.

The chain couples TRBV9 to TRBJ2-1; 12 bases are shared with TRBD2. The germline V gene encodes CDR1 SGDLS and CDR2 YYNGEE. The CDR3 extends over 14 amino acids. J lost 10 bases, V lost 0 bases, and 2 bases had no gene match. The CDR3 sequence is CASSVGGLAGEQFF. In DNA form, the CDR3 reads TGTGCCAGCAGCGTAGGAGGACTAGCGGGAGAGCAGTTCTTC.

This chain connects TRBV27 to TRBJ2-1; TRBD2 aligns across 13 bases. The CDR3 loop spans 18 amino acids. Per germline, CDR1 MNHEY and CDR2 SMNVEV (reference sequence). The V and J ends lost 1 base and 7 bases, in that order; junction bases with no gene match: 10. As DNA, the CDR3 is TGTGCCAGCAGTTTATTCTCAGGGACTAGCGGGGCCTGGAATGAGCAGTTCTTC. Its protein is CASSLFSGTSGAWNEQFF.

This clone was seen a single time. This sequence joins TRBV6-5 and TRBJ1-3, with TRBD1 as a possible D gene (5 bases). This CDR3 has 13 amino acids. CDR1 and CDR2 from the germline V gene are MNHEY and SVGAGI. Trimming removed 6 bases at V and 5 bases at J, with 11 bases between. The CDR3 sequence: CASSHPDRNTIYF. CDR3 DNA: TGTGCCAGCAGCCACCCGGACAGAAACACCATATATTTT.

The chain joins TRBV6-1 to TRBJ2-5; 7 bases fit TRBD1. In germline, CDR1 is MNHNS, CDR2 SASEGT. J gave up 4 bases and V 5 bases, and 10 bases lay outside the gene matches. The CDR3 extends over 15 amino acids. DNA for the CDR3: TGTGCCAGCAGTACGCAACCGACAGGGAGAGAGACCCAGTACTTC. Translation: CASSTQPTGRETQYF.

The DNA of the CDR3 is TGTGCCAGCAGTTACGAGGGCTCCTACAATGAGCAGTTCTTC. Amino acids: CASSYEGSYNEQFF. The J gene is TRBJ2-1, the V gene TRBV6-5; D perhaps matches TRBD2 (5 bases). The CDR3 contains 14 residues. V was pared by 2 bases and J by 0 bases, with 5 bases between. Germline CDR1 is MNHEY and CDR2 is SVGAGI.